This TCR beta chain was captured in a study of spatial heterogeneity in lung cancer. At the level of the study: A total of fewer than 80 untreated early-stage non-small cell lung cancer patients served as donors. Some blood samples were collected at disease recurrence, with a median of approximately 46 weeks to first recurrence. Alpha-chain detections were consistently fewer than beta-chain detections among the sequences.

In TCRdb, the 5' RACE reads were re-called with MiXCR into one record per CDR3 protein. The profile covers about 9,700 distinct CDR3 sequences, with roughly 3.5% appearing a single time and approximately 18% taken by the ten largest. The CDR3 contains 13 residues. CDR1 and CDR2 from the germline V gene are DFQATT and SNEGSKA (reference sequence). V was shortened by 1 base and J by 0 bases, with 6 bases between the two germline ends. This clonotype was found many times. Because the library targeted alpha chains, this beta chain is an off-target read whose size means little. The time point here: blood taken at disease recurrence. No cell sorting; template was whole RNA from tumor, lung tissue or PBMC.

The sequence was collected from a female donor with early-stage non-small cell lung cancer. The sequencing here drew on PBMCs, taken at recurrence. The chain couples TRBV20-1 to TRBJ1-1; no firm D call. The CDR3 loop reads CSARVAVNTEAFF. CDR3 bases: TGCAGTGCTAGAGTGGCAGTGAACACTGAAGCTTTCTTT.